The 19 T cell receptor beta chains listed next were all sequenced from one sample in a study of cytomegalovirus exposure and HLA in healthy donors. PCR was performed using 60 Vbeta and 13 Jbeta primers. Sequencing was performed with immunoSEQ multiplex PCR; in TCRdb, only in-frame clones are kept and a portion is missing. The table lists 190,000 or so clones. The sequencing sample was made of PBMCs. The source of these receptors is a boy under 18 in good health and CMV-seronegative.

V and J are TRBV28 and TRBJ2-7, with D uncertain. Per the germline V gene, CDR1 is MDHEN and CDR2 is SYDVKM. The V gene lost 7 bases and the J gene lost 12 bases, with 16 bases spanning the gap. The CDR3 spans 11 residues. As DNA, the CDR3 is TGTGCCAGCACCGTTGAGTCCCTACGGTACTTC. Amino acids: CASTVESLRYF.

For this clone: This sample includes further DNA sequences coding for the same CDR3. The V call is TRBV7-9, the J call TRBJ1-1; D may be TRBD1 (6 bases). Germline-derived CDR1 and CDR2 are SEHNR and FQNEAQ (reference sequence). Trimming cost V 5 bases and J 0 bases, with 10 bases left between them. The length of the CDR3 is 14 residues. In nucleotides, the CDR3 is TGTGCCAGCAGCCCAACAGGGATGAACACTGAAGCTTTCTTT. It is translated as CASSPTGMNTEAFF.

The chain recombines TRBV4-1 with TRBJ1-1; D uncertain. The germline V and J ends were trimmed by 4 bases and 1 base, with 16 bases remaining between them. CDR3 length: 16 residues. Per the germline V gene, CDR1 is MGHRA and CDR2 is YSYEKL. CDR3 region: CASSPQPGQKNTEAFF. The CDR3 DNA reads TGCGCCAGCAGCCCCCAACCAGGCCAAAAGAACACTGAAGCTTTCTTT.

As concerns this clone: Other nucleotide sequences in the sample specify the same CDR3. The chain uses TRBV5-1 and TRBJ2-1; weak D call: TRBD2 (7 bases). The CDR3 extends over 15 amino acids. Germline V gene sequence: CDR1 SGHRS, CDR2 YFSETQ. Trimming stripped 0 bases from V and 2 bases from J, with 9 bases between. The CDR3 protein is CASSLAGGAYNEQFF. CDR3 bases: TGCGCCAGCAGCTTGGCGGGGGGCGCCTACAATGAGCAGTTCTTC.

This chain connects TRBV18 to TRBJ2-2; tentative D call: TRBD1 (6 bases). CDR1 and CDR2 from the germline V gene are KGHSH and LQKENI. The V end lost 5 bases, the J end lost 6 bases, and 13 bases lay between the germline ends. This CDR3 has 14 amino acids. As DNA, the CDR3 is TGTGCCAGCTCAGAACGACAGGTATCCGGGGAGCTGTTTTTT. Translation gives CASSERQVSGELFF.

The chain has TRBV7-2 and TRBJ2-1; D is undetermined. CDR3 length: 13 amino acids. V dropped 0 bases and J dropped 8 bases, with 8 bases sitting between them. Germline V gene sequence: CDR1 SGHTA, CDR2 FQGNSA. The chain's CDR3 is CASSLALRDEQFF. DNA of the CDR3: TGTGCCAGCAGCTTAGCTCTTCGGGATGAGCAGTTCTTC.

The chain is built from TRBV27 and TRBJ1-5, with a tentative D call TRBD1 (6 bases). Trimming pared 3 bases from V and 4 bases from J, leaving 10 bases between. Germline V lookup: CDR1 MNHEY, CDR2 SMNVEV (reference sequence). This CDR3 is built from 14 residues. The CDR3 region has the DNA TGTGCCAGCAGTTTCGGGCAGGGGAATCAGCCCCAGCATTTT. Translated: CASSFGQGNQPQHF.

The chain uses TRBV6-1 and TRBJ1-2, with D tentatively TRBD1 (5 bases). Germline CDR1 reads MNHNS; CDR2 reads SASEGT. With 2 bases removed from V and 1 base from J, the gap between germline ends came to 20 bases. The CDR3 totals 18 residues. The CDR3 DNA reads TGTGCCAGCAGTGAAAACCCTCGTCGGGGGGGTGTTAACTATGGCTACACCTTC. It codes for CASSENPRRGGVNYGYTF.

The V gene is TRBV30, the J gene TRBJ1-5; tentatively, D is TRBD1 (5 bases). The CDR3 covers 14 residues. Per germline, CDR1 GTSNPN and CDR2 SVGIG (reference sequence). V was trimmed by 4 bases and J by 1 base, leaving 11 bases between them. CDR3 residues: CAWNTGLSNQPQHF. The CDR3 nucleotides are TGTGCCTGGAACACGGGACTGAGCAATCAGCCCCAGCATTTT.

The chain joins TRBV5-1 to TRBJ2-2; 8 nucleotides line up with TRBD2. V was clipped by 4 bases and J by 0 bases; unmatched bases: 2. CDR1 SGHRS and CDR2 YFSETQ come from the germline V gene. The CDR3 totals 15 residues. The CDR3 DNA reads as TGCGCCAGCAGCCGGGGGGGCGCGAACACCGGGGAGCTGTTTTTT. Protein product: CASSRGGANTGELFF.

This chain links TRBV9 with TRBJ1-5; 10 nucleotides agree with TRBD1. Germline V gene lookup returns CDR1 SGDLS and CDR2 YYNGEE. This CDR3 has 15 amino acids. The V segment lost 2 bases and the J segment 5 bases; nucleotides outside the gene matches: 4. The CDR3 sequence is CASSVTGGRYQPQHF. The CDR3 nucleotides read TGTGCCAGCAGCGTGACAGGGGGCCGGTATCAGCCCCAGCATTTT.

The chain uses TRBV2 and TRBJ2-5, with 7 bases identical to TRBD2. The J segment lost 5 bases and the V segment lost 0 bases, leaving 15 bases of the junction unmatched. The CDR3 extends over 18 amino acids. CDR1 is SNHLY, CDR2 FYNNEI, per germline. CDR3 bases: TGTGCCAGCAGTGAAGCGGGGGGGTCTACTTTACGTCGGGAGACCCAGTACTTC. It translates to CASSEAGGSTLRRETQYF.

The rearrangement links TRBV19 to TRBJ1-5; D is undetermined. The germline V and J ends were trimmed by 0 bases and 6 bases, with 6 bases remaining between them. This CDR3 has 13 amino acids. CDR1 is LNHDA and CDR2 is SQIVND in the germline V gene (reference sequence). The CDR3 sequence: CASSIDLLQPQHF. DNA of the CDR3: TGTGCCAGTAGTATAGACCTTCTTCAGCCCCAGCATTTT.

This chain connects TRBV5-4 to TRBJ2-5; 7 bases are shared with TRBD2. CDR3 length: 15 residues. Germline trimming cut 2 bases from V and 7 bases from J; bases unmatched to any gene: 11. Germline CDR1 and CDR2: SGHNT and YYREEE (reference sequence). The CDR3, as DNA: TGTGCCAGCAGCTTCTCCGGGACTAACGGTGGGACCCAGTACTTC. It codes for CASSFSGTNGGTQYF.

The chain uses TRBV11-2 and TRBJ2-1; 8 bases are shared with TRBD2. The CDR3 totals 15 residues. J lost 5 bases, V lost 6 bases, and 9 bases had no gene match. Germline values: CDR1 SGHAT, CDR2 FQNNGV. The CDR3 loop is CASRARGGLNNEQFF. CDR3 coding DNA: TGTGCCAGCAGGGCTCGGGGGGGCTTGAACAATGAGCAGTTCTTC.

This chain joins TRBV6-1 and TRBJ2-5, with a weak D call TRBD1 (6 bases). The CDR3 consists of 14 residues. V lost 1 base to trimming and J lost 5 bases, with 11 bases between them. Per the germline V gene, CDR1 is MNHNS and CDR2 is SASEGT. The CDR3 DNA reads TGTGCCAGCAGTGAAGGGGGGCCGCGGGAGACCCAGTACTTC. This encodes CASSEGGPRETQYF.

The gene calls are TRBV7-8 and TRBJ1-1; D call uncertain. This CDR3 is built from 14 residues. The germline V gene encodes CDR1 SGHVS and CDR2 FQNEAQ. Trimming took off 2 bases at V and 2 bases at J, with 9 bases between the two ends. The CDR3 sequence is CASSLLSPNTEAFF. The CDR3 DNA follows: TGTGCCAGCAGCTTATTAAGCCCCAACACTGAAGCTTTCTTT. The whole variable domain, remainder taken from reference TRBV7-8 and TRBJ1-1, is GAGVSQSPRYKVAKRGQDVALRCDPISGHVSLFWYQQALGQGPEFLTYFQNEAQLDKSGLPSDRFFAERPEGSVSTLKIQRTQQEDSAVYLCASSLLSPNTEAFFGQGTRLTVV.

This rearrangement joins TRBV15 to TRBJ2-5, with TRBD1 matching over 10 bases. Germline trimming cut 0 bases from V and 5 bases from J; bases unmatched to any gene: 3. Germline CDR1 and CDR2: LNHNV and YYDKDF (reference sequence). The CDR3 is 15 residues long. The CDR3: CATSRDLGQGETQYF. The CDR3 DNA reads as TGTGCCACCAGCAGAGATCTGGGACAGGGGGAGACCCAGTACTTC.

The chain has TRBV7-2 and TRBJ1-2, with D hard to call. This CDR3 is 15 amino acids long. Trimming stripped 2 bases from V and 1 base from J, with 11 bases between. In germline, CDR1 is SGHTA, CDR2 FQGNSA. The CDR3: CASSLMANLNYGYTF. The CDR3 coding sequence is TGTGCCAGCAGCTTAATGGCCAACCTTAACTATGGCTACACCTTC.